Below are 13 T cell receptor beta chains sequenced from a single sample in a study of blood T cell repertoires in COVID-19. Data came from immunoSEQ multiplex PCR; TCRdb stores just in-frame clones and leaves some out. The top ten clones hold under 0.3% of a sample with around 700,000 clones, around 90% of them seen once. Material for sequencing was peripheral blood. The receptors derive from a woman aged 18-30 years with acute or convalescent COVID-19.

The V call is TRBV4-3, the J call TRBJ1-1; D is uncertain. V was cut by 2 bases and J by 0 bases, with 16 bases left in between. The CDR3 totals 17 residues. Germline V gene data show CDR1 as LGHNA and CDR2 as YSLEER. CDR3 coding DNA: TGCGCCAGCAGCCAACAGCCCCCCGGGATCCTGAACACTGAAGCTTTCTTT. It specifies CASSQQPPGILNTEAFF.

This chain uses TRBV27 with TRBJ1-3; D is possibly TRBD1 (6 bases). The V gene lost 9 bases and the J gene lost 4 bases, with 13 bases spanning the gap. This CDR3 region has 13 residues. Germline V gene data show CDR1 as MNHEY and CDR2 as SMNVEV (reference sequence). DNA for the CDR3: TGTGCCAGGCGATGGGGGCCGGGAAACACCATATATTTT. The encoded protein is CARRWGPGNTIYF.

The rearrangement joins TRBV2 to TRBJ1-5; D is undetermined. The CDR3 has 14 residues. The germline gives CDR1 SNHLY, CDR2 FYNNEI. The germline V and J ends were trimmed by 7 bases and 1 base, with 11 bases remaining between them. CDR3 protein: CASTPLLSNQPQHF. The CDR3 coding sequence is TGTGCCAGCACACCACTCTTGAGCAATCAGCCCCAGCATTTT.

The chain couples TRBV9 to TRBJ1-1, with 10 positions matching TRBD1. The CDR3 runs 15 residues. Germline CDR1 is SGDLS and CDR2 is YYNGEE. J gave up 1 base and V 3 bases, and 3 bases lay outside the gene matches. This chain's CDR3 is CASSGQGARNTEAFF. As DNA, the CDR3 is TGTGCCAGCAGCGGACAGGGGGCGCGGAACACTGAAGCTTTCTTT.

The gene calls are TRBV7-9 and TRBJ2-3; the match to TRBD1 covers 8 bases. Trimming cost V 6 bases and J 6 bases; bases outside gene matches: 14. This CDR3 spans 16 amino acids. From germline, CDR1 is SEHNR and CDR2 FQNEAQ (reference sequence). The CDR3: CASRPITQGEADTQYF. The CDR3, as DNA: TGTGCCAGCAGACCTATAACACAGGGGGAGGCGGATACGCAGTATTTT.

The chain couples TRBV7-9 to TRBJ1-1, with D perhaps matching TRBD1 (5 bases). Germline CDR1 and CDR2: SEHNR and FQNEAQ (reference sequence). This CDR3 has 13 residues. Trimming shortened V by 1 base and J by 7 bases, and 10 bases separated the two germline ends. The CDR3 here is CASSLDQDSEAFF. The CDR3 nucleotides are TGTGCCAGCAGCTTAGACCAAGACAGTGAAGCTTTCTTT.

This chain uses TRBV3-1 (or the pseudogene TRBV3-2) with TRBJ2-4, with a weak D call TRBD1 (6 bases). CDR3 length: 16 amino acids. The V gene lost 5 bases and the J gene lost 1 base, with 15 bases spanning the gap. CDR1 and CDR2 from the germline V gene are LGHDT and YNNKEL (reference sequence). The CDR3 sequence: CASSVHREGAKNIQYF. The CDR3 DNA reads TGTGCCAGCAGCGTTCACAGGGAAGGGGCCAAAAACATTCAGTACTTC.

The chain links TRBV6-2 or TRBV6-3 to TRBJ2-3; D is unclear. The CDR3 extends over 15 amino acids. Germline V CDR1 and CDR2: MNHEY, SVGEGT. Trimming pared 2 bases from V and 0 bases from J, leaving 9 bases between. CDR3 residues: CASSYLDSSTDTQYF. The CDR3 DNA reads as TGTGCCAGCAGTTACCTCGACTCGAGCACAGATACGCAGTATTTT.

This chain uses TRBV5-1 with TRBJ2-3, with 10 positions matching TRBD2. Germline values: CDR1 SGHRS, CDR2 YFSETQ. The CDR3 is 15 residues long. J gave up 2 bases and V 3 bases, and 3 bases lay outside the gene matches. The CDR3 DNA reads as TGCGCCAGCAGCTCAGCGGGGGGGTACACAGATACGCAGTATTTT. This codes for CASSSAGGYTDTQYF.

The genes are TRBV28 and TRBJ1-1, with no clear D. The germline CDR1 and CDR2 sequences are MDHEN and SYDVKM. Trimming took off 2 bases at V and 0 bases at J, with 10 bases between the two ends. The CDR3 is 15 amino acids. CDR3: CASSLETNVNTEAFF. CDR3 in DNA: TGTGCCAGCAGTTTAGAGACTAACGTGAACACTGAAGCTTTCTTT.

The chain couples TRBV10-3 to TRBJ2-2; TRBD2 matches at 16 bases. Germline V lookup: CDR1 ENHRY, CDR2 SYGVKD. The CDR3 consists of 17 residues. The trim removed 6 bases at V and 5 bases at J, leaving 6 bases unmatched. The CDR3 reads CAIRGTSGGAWTGELFF. The DNA of the CDR3 is TGTGCCATCAGAGGGACTAGCGGGGGGGCGTGGACCGGGGAGCTGTTTTTT.

Only one count was recorded for this clone. This sample also contains other DNA sequences that code for the same CDR3. This chain uses TRBV27 with TRBJ2-7; D perhaps matches TRBD2 (6 bases). Trimming stripped 3 bases from V and 2 bases from J, with 11 bases between. The CDR3 contains 14 residues. Germline CDR1 MNHEY, CDR2 SMNVEV (reference sequence). The CDR3 region is CASSLAGGTYEQYF. For the CDR3, the DNA is TGTGCCAGCAGTTTGGCCGGGGGAACCTACGAGCAGTACTTC.

The chain has TRBV4-3 and TRBJ1-5, with TRBD1 identical over 7 bases. The germline V gene encodes CDR1 LGHNA and CDR2 YSLEER. Trimming removed 0 bases from V and 6 bases from J; junction bases left unmatched: 17. The CDR3 sequence is 19 residues long. The DNA of the CDR3 is TGCGCCAGCAGCCAAGACGACGACAGGGCTGCGGGGAAGGTTCAGCCCCAGCATTTT. Its protein product is CASSQDDDRAAGKVQPQHF.